Below, one TCR beta chain is given with its context. The data were obtained in a study of blood T cell repertoires in COVID-19. In the study overall: Italy, Spain and the United States were the sources of the convalescent and acute COVID-19 samples. In each case, the material was cDNA or gDNA derived from T cells, B-cell-depleted T cells, or PBMCs.

Study processing details: Amplified reference gene primers provided the basis for estimating nucleated cell counts. The data were produced by immunoSEQ multiplex PCR, yet TCRdb's version contains in-frame clones alone and is incomplete. The DNA was the basis for D and trimming; V, J and clone size are from that table. The sample lists a few hundred thousand clones, 70% to 90% occurring once. Sequenced material: peripheral blood. The clonotype was recovered from a woman aged 30 to 39 who had recovered from COVID-19.

CDR3 sequence (DNA): TGCGCCAGCAGAGCGGGGGGGCTCTCCTACGAGCAGTACTTC. Translation: CASRAGGLSYEQYF. This sequence joins TRBV10-2 and TRBJ2-7; 10 bases map to TRBD2. The CDR3 extends over 14 amino acids. Germline CDR1 is WSHSY and CDR2 is SAAADI. V shed 6 bases, J shed 0 bases, and the junction held 2 bases outside the gene matches.